These 9 T cell receptor beta chains share one sample of origin, sequenced in a study of T cell repertoires in chronic hepatitis B (dated by TCRdb to between 2018 and 2020). The method was the immunoSEQ multiplex PCR assay. TCRdb stores this immuneACCESS table with in-frame sequences only. Part of the clones is absent; in the studies checked, under half of the shortfall reflects unresolved V genes, and no reason is known for the rest. The sample's clone listing holds 87 clones. Sample: HBV core (core195) epitope-specific CD8+ T cells from PBMCs. Source of these receptors: a human donor with chronic hepatitis B virus infection.

The chain's CDR3 is CASSHSTDYPYEQYF. CDR3 DNA sequence: TGTGCCAGCAGCCACTCGACAGACTACCCCTACGAGCAGTACTTC. The chain couples TRBV14 to TRBJ2-7; D possibly uses TRBD1 or TRBD2 (5 bases each). In germline, CDR1 is SGHDN, CDR2 FVKESK. The CDR3 sequence is 15 residues long. Trimming shortened V by 3 bases and J by 2 bases, and 14 bases separated the two germline ends.

This sequence joins TRBV5-1 and TRBJ2-7; D remains ambiguous. The CDR3 extends over 13 amino acids. With 4 bases removed from V and 2 bases from J, the gap between germline ends came to 10 bases. Germline loops: CDR1 SGHRS, CDR2 YFSETQ. This CDR3 is CASSMTPPYEQYF. The CDR3 coding sequence is TGCGCCAGCAGCATGACGCCCCCCTACGAGCAGTACTTC.

This chain joins TRBV18 and TRBJ1-5; D gene ambiguous. The germline V gene encodes CDR1 KGHSH and CDR2 LQKENI. V was cut by 3 bases and J by 3 bases, with 6 bases left in between. This CDR3 region has 13 residues. In nucleotides, the CDR3 is TGTGCCAGCTCACCGAGTTCCAATCAGCCCCAGCATTTT. This encodes CASSPSSNQPQHF.

The chain recombines TRBV6-4 with TRBJ2-5, with 11 bases that match TRBD2. Trimming took 5 bases from V and 1 from J; bases not matched to a gene: 3. CDR3 size: 15 residues. The germline V gene has CDR1 MRHNA and CDR2 SNTAGT. CDR3 DNA: TGTGCCAGCAGTCGAACTAGCGGGGGCCAAGAGACCCAGTACTTC. It encodes CASSRTSGGQETQYF.

The chain links TRBV29-1 to TRBJ2-2; tentative D call: TRBD2 (5 bases). The CDR3 covers 15 residues. V lost 7 bases and J lost 3, with 18 bases in between. Germline lookup yields CDR1 SQVTM and CDR2 ANQGSEA. CDR3 nucleotides: TGCAGCGCTAGAGGACTCTCCGGGGACACCGGGGAGCTGTTTTTT. Protein sequence: CSARGLSGDTGELFF.

The gene calls are TRBV19 and TRBJ1-2; D uncertain. The germline CDR1 and CDR2 sequences are LNHDA and SQIVND (reference sequence). Trimming shortened V by 5 bases and J by 4 bases, and 8 bases separated the two germline ends. This CDR3 has 12 amino acids. Written as DNA, the CDR3 is TGTGCCAGTAGTGTAAAGACCTATGGCTACACCTTC. Translated, it gives CASSVKTYGYTF.

The genes are TRBV19 and TRBJ2-5; a weak D match, TRBD1 (5 bases). The V end lost 6 bases, the J end lost 3 bases, and 14 bases lay between the germline ends. The CDR3 runs 14 residues. Germline V gene sequence: CDR1 LNHDA, CDR2 SQIVND (reference sequence). CDR3 coding DNA: TGTGCCAGTAGCTCTCTAGGGGCGGAAGAGACCCAGTACTTC. Encoded protein: CASSSLGAEETQYF. Drawing the rest from reference TRBV19 and TRBJ2-5, the complete variable domain is DGGITQSPKYLFRKEGQNVTLSCEQNLNHDAMYWYRQDPGQGLRLIYYSQIVNDFQKGDIAEGYSVSREKKESFPLTVTSAQKNPTAFYLCASSSLGAEETQYFGPGTRLLVL.

Regarding this clone: Mismatch with germline at one junction end may stem from a read error. The chain couples TRBV25-1 to TRBJ2-7, with 7 bases fitting TRBD2. The CDR3 runs 11 residues. The germline V gene has CDR1 MGHDK and CDR2 SYGVNS. The CDR3 is CASSAGTTLDF. DNA for the CDR3: TGTGCCAGCAGTGCCGGGACTACGCTTGACTTC.

This clone appeared a few times. J is TRBJ1-2 and V is TRBV13; weak D call: TRBD1 (5 bases). This CDR3 has 14 residues. V was shortened by 1 base and J by 7 bases, with 13 bases between the two germline ends. Germline CDR1 is PRHDT and CDR2 is FYEKMQ (reference sequence). This CDR3 reads CASSLVRGRSGYTF. In DNA form, the CDR3 reads TGTGCCAGCAGCTTAGTCCGGGGGAGGAGTGGCTACACCTTC.